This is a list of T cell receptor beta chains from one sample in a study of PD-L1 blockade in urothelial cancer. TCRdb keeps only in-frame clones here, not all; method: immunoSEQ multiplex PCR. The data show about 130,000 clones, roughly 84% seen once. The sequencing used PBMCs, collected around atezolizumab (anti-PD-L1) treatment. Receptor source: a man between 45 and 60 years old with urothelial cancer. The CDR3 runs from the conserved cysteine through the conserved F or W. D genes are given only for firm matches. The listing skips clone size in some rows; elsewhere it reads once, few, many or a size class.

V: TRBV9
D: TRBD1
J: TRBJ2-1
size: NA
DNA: TGTGCCAGCAGCCCTCCCCCCGGGACAGGGTCCTACAATGAGCAGTTCTTC
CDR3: CASSPPPGTGSYNEQFF

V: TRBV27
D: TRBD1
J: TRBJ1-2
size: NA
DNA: TGTGCCAGCAGCCCGACAGGGATCTCCGCTGGCTACACCTTC
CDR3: CASSPTGISAGYTF

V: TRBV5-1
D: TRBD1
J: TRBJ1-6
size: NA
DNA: TGCGCCAGCAGCTTACAAGGGGGCGGTAATTCACCCCTCCACTTT
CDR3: CASSLQGGGNSPLHF

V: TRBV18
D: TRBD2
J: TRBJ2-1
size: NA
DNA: TGTGCCAGCTCACCACCGGGGGGGAAACTCTACAATGAGCAGTTCTTC
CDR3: CASSPPGGKLYNEQFF

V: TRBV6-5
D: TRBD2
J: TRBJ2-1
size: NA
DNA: TGTGCCAGCAGCCTCTTGACTAGCGGCTACAATGAGCAGTTCTTC
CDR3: CASSLLTSGYNEQFF

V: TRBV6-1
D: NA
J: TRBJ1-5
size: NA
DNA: TGTGCCAGTCTACTACCGCCTGTTGGCAATCAGCCCCAGCATTTT
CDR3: CASLLPPVGNQPQHF

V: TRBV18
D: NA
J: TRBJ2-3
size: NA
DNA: TGTGCCAGCTCATCAGGGAGCACAGATACGCAGTATTTT
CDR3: CASSSGSTDTQYF

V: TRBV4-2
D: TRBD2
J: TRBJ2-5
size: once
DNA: TGTGCCAGCAGCCAAGATCGCGGGGGAGCGGGAGGGGGGCAAGAGACCCAGTACTTC
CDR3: CASSQDRGGAGGGQETQYF

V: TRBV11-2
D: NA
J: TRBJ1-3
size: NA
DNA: TGTGCCAGCAGCTTGGCAAACACCATATATTTT
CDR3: CASSLANTIYF

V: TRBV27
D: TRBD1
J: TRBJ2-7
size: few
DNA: TGTGCCAGCAGTCCCTGGACAGGGGAGCCCTACGAGCAGTACTTC
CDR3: CASSPWTGEPYEQYF

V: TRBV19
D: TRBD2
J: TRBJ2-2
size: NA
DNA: TGTGCCAGTAGTACCACACAGACTAGCGGGAGGGCCCCCGGGGAGCTGTTTTTT
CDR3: CASSTTQTSGRAPGELFF

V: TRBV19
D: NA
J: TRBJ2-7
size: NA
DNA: TGTGCCAGTAGTAGAACAGGGAACCACGAGCAGTACTTC
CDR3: CASSRTGNHEQYF

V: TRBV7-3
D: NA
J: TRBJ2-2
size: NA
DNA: TGTGCCAGCAGCCCAGTAGGGGACGGGGAGCTGTTTTTT
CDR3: CASSPVGDGELFF

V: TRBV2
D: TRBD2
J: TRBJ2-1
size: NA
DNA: TGTGCCAGCAGTGTGTCTAGCGGGAGTTACAATGAGCAGTTCTTC
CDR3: CASSVSSGSYNEQFF

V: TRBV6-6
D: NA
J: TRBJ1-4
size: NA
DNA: TGTGCCAGCAGTTACTCGGGACAAAGTAATGAAAAACTGTTTTTT
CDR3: CASSYSGQSNEKLFF

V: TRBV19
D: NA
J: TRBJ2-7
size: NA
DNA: TGTGCCAGTAGTAGTGGGGCCCTCTACGAGCAGTACTTC
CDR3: CASSSGALYEQYF

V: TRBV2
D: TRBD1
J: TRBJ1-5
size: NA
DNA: TGTGCCAGCGGGGGGCGGGACAGGGGCAATCAGCCCCAGCATTTT
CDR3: CASGGRDRGNQPQHF

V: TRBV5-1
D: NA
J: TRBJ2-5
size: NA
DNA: TGCGCCAGCAGCTTTGCGGGAAATCCCCAAGAGACCCAGTACTTC
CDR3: CASSFAGNPQETQYF

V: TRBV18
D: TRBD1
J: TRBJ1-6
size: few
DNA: TGTGCCAGCTCACCCCAGGGGGCTCGTTCACCCCTCCACTTT
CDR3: CASSPQGARSPLHF

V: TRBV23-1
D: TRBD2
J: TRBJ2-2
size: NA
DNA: TGCGCCAGCAGTCGTAGACGACGCGGGGGGAACACCGGGGAGCTGTTTTTT
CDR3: CASSRRRRGGNTGELFF

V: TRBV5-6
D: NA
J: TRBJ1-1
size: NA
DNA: TGTGCCAGCAGCTTGCTCGGCGGCGGGGGTGGTGGCACTGAAGCTTTCTTT
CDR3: CASSLLGGGGGGTEAFF

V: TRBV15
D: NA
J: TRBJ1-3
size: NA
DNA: TGTGCCACCGCCCCCGGGGGGTACGGAAACACCATATATTTT
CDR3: CATAPGGYGNTIYF

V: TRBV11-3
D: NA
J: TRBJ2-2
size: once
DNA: TGTGCCAGCAGCCCTACCACGACCGGGGAGCTGTTTTTT
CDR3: CASSPTTTGELFF

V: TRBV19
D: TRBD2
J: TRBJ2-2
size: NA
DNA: TGTGCCAGTAGCCACTGGGGGAGGGCCGCCGGGGAGCTGTTTTTT
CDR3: CASSHWGRAAGELFF

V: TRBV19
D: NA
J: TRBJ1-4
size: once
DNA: TGTGCCAGTAGGTGGACAGTGGGGTCGAAAAAACTGTTTTTT
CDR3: CASRWTVGSKKLFF

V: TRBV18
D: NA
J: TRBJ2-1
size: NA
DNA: TGTGCCAGCTCACCAAGGGGACACGGAGCGGGAAAGGCCTACAATGAGCAGTTCTTC
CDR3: CASSPRGHGAGKAYNEQFF

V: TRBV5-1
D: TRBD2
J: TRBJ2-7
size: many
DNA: TGCGCCAGCAGTTTGGCGGGAGGCTCCTACGAGCAGTACTTC
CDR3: CASSLAGGSYEQYF

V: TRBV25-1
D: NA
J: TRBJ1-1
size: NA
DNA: TGTGCCAGCAGTGAATTCGCGGCAGCTGAAGCTTTCTTT
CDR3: CASSEFAAAEAFF

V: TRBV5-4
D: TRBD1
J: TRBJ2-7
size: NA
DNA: TGTGCCAGCAGCTTTGGAAGGGGGCTGACCTACGAGCAGTACTTC
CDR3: CASSFGRGLTYEQYF

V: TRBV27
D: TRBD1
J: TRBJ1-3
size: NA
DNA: TGTGCCAGCAGTTTAATTGACAGGGGCACTGGAAACACCATATATTTT
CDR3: CASSLIDRGTGNTIYF

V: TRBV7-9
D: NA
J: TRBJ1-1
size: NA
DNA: TGTGCCAGCGATTGGGGCCCTGAAGCTTTCTTT
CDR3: CASDWGPEAFF

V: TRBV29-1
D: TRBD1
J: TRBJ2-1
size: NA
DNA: TGCAGCGTTACAGGGGCCACCATACACGATGAGCAGTTCTTC
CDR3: CSVTGATIHDEQFF

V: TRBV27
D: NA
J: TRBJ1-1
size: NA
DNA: TGTGCCAGCAGTTTGGGGGGGGGCCGAGCTTTCTTT
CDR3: CASSLGGGRAFF

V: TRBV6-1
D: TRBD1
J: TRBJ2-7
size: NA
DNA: TGTGCCAGCAGGGGGCCGGGACAGGGGACCTACGAGCAGTACTTC
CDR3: CASRGPGQGTYEQYF

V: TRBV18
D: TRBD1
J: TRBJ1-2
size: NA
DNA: TGTGCCAGCTCCCCGGACAGGGACTATGGCTACACCTTC
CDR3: CASSPDRDYGYTF

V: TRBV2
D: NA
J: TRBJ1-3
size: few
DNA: TGTGCCAGCACCGAGATGAGCTCTGGAAACACCATATATTTT
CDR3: CASTEMSSGNTIYF

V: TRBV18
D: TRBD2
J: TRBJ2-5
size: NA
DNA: TGTGCCAGCTCACCCCTTGGACTAGCGGGAGGGCCTAGTGGAGAGACCCAGTACTTC
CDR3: CASSPLGLAGGPSGETQYF

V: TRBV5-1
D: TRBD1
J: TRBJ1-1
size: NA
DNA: TGCGCCAGCAGCTCGCTCGGACAGGGGCAGAACACTGAAGCTTTCTTT
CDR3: CASSSLGQGQNTEAFF

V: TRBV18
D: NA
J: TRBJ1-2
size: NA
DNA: TGTGCCAGCTCACCACCGGCAGGGGTTGGAAGTGGTGGCTACACCTTC
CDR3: CASSPPAGVGSGGYTF

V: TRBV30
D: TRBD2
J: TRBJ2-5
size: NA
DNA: TGTGCCTGGAGTAGGACTAGCGGGAGAGAGACCCAGTACTTC
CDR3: CAWSRTSGRETQYF

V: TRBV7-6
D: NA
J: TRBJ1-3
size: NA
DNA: TGTGCCAGCAGCTTAGACAGGGGAAACACCATATATTTT
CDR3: CASSLDRGNTIYF

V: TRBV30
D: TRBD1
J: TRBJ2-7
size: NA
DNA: TGTGCCTGGAGTGGGACAGGGCAGGGCGAGCAGTACTTC
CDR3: CAWSGTGQGEQYF

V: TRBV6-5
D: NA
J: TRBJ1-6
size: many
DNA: TGTGCCAGCAGAAGATTGAGCTCCTATAATTCACCCCTCCACTTT
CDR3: CASRRLSSYNSPLHF

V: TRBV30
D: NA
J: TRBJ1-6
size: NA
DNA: TGTGCCTGGAGTGTACAAGTGAATTCACCCCTCCACTTT
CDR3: CAWSVQVNSPLHF

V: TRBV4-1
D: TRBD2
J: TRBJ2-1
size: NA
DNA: TGCGCCAGCAGCCAAACTGGACTAGCTCGGAATGAGCAGTTCTTC
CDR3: CASSQTGLARNEQFF

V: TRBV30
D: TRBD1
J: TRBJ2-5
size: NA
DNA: TGTGCCTGGAGCTCTGGGACAGGGAGGGGAGAGACCCAGTACTTC
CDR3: CAWSSGTGRGETQYF